A selection of T cell receptor beta chains follows, all from one sample in a study of blood T cell repertoires in COVID-19. Here immunoSEQ multiplex PCR was the method, and the copy in TCRdb shows in-frame clones only, minus some. In the table there are 90,000 to 100,000 clones, approximately 79% of which are singletons. The specimen was peripheral blood. The receptors were gathered from a man between 70 and 80 years old with active or convalescent COVID-19. The CDR3 runs from the conserved cysteine through the conserved F or W. Each record gives: CDR3 protein, CDR3 DNA, V gene, J gene, clone size, D gene. A D gene is named only where the DNA matches it firmly. Where a row states a size, it is once, few, many or the class of an expanded clone; other rows omit it.

CDR3: CASSIPGLASPNEQFF
DNA: TGTGCCAGCAGTATACCGGGACTAGCCTCCCCCAATGAGCAGTTCTTC
V: TRBV27
J: TRBJ2-1
size: .
D: TRBD2

CDR3: CASSPLRGGWGEQYF
DNA: TGCGCCAGCAGCCCCTTGCGGGGGGGCTGGGGCGAGCAGTACTTC
V: TRBV5-1
J: TRBJ2-7
size: few
D: TRBD2

CDR3: CAISERAGRKLFF
DNA: TGTGCCATCAGTGAGAGAGCAGGGCGAAAACTGTTTTTT
V: TRBV10-3
J: TRBJ1-4
size: .
D: .

CDR3: CASSPEGASYGYTF
DNA: TGTGCCAGCAGCCCCGAGGGGGCTTCCTATGGCTACACCTTC
V: TRBV5-4
J: TRBJ1-2
size: few
D: TRBD1

CDR3: CASSENLERSGELFF
DNA: TGCGCCAGCAGTGAAAACCTAGAACGAAGCGGGGAGCTGTTTTTT
V: TRBV10-1
J: TRBJ2-2
size: few
D: .

CDR3: CASSRLAGNNEQFF
DNA: TGTGCCAGCAGCCGACTAGCGGGTAACAATGAGCAGTTCTTC
V: TRBV3-1/TRBV3-2
J: TRBJ2-1
size: .
D: TRBD2

CDR3: CAISESGQGLLNTEAFF
DNA: TGTGCCATCAGTGAGTCGGGACAGGGCCTACTGAACACTGAAGCTTTCTTT
V: TRBV10-3
J: TRBJ1-1
size: .
D: TRBD1

CDR3: CASSELAGGSNSPLHF
DNA: TGTGCCAGCAGTGAACTCGCAGGGGGTTCAAATTCACCCCTCCACTTT
V: TRBV2
J: TRBJ1-6
size: .
D: TRBD1

CDR3: CASSLALRAYNEQFF
DNA: TGTGCCAGCAGCTTGGCCCTCCGGGCCTACAATGAGCAGTTCTTC
V: TRBV5-6
J: TRBJ2-1
size: .
D: .

CDR3: CASSLVGGGNTIYF
DNA: TGTGCCAGCAGCTTGGTGGGGGGAGGAAACACCATATATTTT
V: TRBV5-4
J: TRBJ1-3
size: .
D: .

CDR3: CASTLSSGQNYEQYF
DNA: TGTGCCAGCACCCTATCCTCGGGACAGAACTACGAGCAGTACTTC
V: TRBV28
J: TRBJ2-7
size: .
D: TRBD1

CDR3: CASRSGTSGIKETQYF
DNA: TGCGCCAGCAGGTCCGGGACTAGCGGGATCAAGGAGACCCAGTACTTC
V: TRBV10-2
J: TRBJ2-5
size: .
D: TRBD2

CDR3: CASSLGQGGGTYEQYF
DNA: TGTGCCAGCAGCTTAGGGCAAGGCGGGGGGACCTACGAGCAGTACTTC
V: TRBV7-9
J: TRBJ2-7
size: .
D: TRBD2

CDR3: CASSGLTLLLF
DNA: TGTGCCAGCAGTGGCCTGACACTTTTGCTCTTC
V: TRBV11-2
J: TRBJ2-1
size: .
D: .

CDR3: CASSVEGYRTGELFF
DNA: TGTGCCAGCAGCGTAGAGGGGTATCGCACCGGGGAGCTGTTTTTT
V: TRBV9
J: TRBJ2-2
size: .
D: .